This TCR beta chain was profiled in a study of cytomegalovirus exposure and HLA in healthy donors (dated by TCRdb to 2016 to 2017). For the study in its entirety: An earlier analysis of several hundred of the donors reported about 260 Gb of sequence data and 117 million unique TCR beta sequences obtained from about 179 million T cells. An early release that covered about 600 HLA-typed donors contained around 300 gigabases of sequencing data and about 84 million unique TCR sequences. Among the roughly 370 genotyped donors, around 79% belonged to the genetic ancestry cluster associated with self-reported Caucasian donors. The aim of the study was to test whether cataloging public T cell receptors could identify signatures of past pathogen exposure. Using immunosequencing, the study profiled T cell repertoires from 550 to 750 subjects and related those repertoires to cytomegalovirus serostatus. Besides the first cohort of approximately 710 subjects, a separate validation cohort made up of some 110 different subjects was used. To predict cytomegalovirus infection status, the study combined high-throughput TCR immunosequencing, statistical association of individual TCRs with disease status, and machine learning. A later analysis re-examined previously published TCR beta repertoires from more than 550 donors and added high-resolution HLA genotyping to investigate patterns of TCR occurrence. Rather than drawing on any new phenotypic data, the later analysis identified candidate immune exposures from TCR beta sequences and the way those sequences occurred across donors. In an earlier analysis of a few hundred of the donors, high-throughput TCR beta sequencing was used to judge whether each TCR beta V gene segment behaved as functional or pseudogenic. Alongside the repertoire data, information on donor age, sex, ethnicity and CMV serostatus was compiled. In a later genetic analysis, genome-wide SNP genotypes for about 65% of the roughly 670 donors were used, and that subset was treated as a discovery cohort. Every discovery cohort repertoire had been produced on one sequencing platform. HLA typing covered class I and class II loci at four-digit resolution. The number of donors typed differed by locus, with roughly 620-630 for A, B, C, DRB1 and DQB1, around 520 for DQA1, about 610 for DPA1, and around 460 for DPB1. Several DR-DQ haplotypes were treated as single units for association and clustering because of strong linkage in the cohort. On average, about 200,000 unique TCR beta nucleotide sequences were sequenced per donor among 300 to 500 genotyped donors of the cohort, with roughly 18% of those sequences being non-productive.

Its CDR3 holds 14 amino acids, cysteine through phenylalanine. Just the 42-base CDR3 DNA is kept, in frame starting at base 1. Sequences SGHAT (CDR1) and FQNNGV (CDR2) are obtained from the germline V gene. Cut back by 2 bases and 0 bases, the V and J ends lie 7 bases apart. What the authors observed across the whole study: In a later analysis, HLA-associated TCR beta chains were found to be more clonally expanded and to have lower generation probabilities than equally common non-associated chains. Some IMGT-functional V segments, including TRBV6-2 and TRBV6-3, could not be told apart with the 87-base-pair reads, so those segments were excluded. The study gave a list of more than 150 TCR beta chains associated with cytomegalovirus. A further reported finding was that TCR beta sequences accurately predicted the HLA-A and HLA-B alleles for most subjects in the first cohort. According to the authors, the approach could potentially be generalized to other disease states and immunological phenotypes. According to a later analysis, most CMV-associated TCR beta chains appeared to be HLA-restricted, and the HLA associations seemed to be driven largely by CMV exposure. Because counts were too low, about 18 rarely observed V segments, including chromosome 9 orphons, were excluded from the earlier analysis of around 640 of the donors. The classifier was reported to diagnose cytomegalovirus status with high specificity and sensitivity in both the original cohort and the validation cohort. While some public TCRs were present in many individuals, most TCR sequences turned up only very rarely across donors. According to a later genetic analysis, donors in an Asian-associated ancestry cluster had fewer N-insertions in productive TCRs than the roughly 670-donor mean. Presence/absence analyses assumed roughly uniform sequencing depth across donors, an assumption that may not hold. A later genetic analysis associated a missense DCLRE1C variant with V-gene and J-gene trimming of TCR beta chains, and an independent cohort replicated the association. The only immune exposure information available for the cohort was CMV serostatus. An earlier analysis of 450 to 750 of the donors showed that most TCR beta V segments appeared in productive rearrangements either about 87% or about 30% of the time, which broadly matched IMGT annotations. Because some donors lacked HLA typing at each locus, the association tests relied only on the typed subset. Correlated functional status among segregating V segments might be attributable to linkage disequilibrium, but an unknown experimental factor could not be ruled out. In a later analysis, TCR association rates were found to vary across HLA loci, with the most associated TCRs seen for DRB1 alleles and the fewest for HLA-C alleles. When HLA alleles, especially DR and DQ, strongly co-occurred, attributing TCR associations to individual alleles was difficult. In vitro tests confirmed that a few of the cytomegalovirus-associated TCR beta chains recognize cytomegalovirus antigens. In this cohort, only TCR beta chains were sequenced, and detectable features were limited by the absence of alpha or paired-chain data. A cluster of highly shared sequence variants was judged likely to be a technical artifact of the sequencing pipeline. A later analysis reported that several top co-occurrence clusters appeared linked to parvovirus B19, influenza, CMV and Epstein-Barr virus. At a false discovery rate of 0.05, a later analysis linked roughly 17,000 TCR beta sequences to specific HLA alleles.

Libraries were prepared through the immunoSEQ multiplex PCR assay. For the multiplex PCR, a mixture combining 60 forward primers for TCR Vbeta segments and 13 reverse primers for TCR Jbeta segments was used. A multiplex PCR assay on genomic DNA amplified the CDR3 region of rearranged TCR beta genes. The amplified TCR beta libraries were sequenced on the Illumina HiSeq System as 87-base-pair reads. From the authors' description of their analysis: A later analysis tallied roughly 76 million unique TCR beta chains across the 666 repertoires, and 10 million to 11 million of those chains were shared by two or more donors. Raw reads were error-corrected and collapsed into unique sequences by a nearest-neighbor algorithm in which closely related sequences were merged to remove PCR and sequencing errors. CDR3 sequences were aligned to IMGT reference sequences to assign V, D and J gene segments. For a sequence to be retained, at least a six-nucleotide match to both a V gene segment and a J gene segment was required. A rearrangement counted as productive if the CDR3 had no stop codons and remained in frame with V and J, and every other rearrangement counted as non-productive. CDR3 was defined by IMGT convention, running from the second conserved V-encoded cysteine to the conserved J-encoded phenylalanine. Sequences without an unambiguous match to a single V gene segment were excluded from the earlier analysis of 587 of the donors. An earlier analysis of 550 to 650 of the donors classified V segments as functional when productive rearrangements were above 56.7% and as segregating when the standard deviation between donors was above 5%. A statistical classification framework was built to diagnose cytomegalovirus status from the catalog of TCR beta chain sequences. V and J gene assignment, in a later analysis, came from comparing TCR nucleotide sequences with IMGT/GENE-DB human TR gene sequences. Using the TCRdist pipeline, a later analysis assigned CDR3 sequences along with most-parsimonious VDJ recombination scenarios. A later analysis defined each TCR beta chain by its CDR3 amino acid sequence plus V-gene family, and excluded reads lacking a unique V-gene family. To address suspected cross-contamination and a sequencing artifact, a later analysis removed around 590 highly shared, low-generation-probability nucleotide sequences. In a later analysis, a clonal expansion index was calculated for each public chain from normalized within-repertoire ranks of inferred template counts. Generation probabilities in a later analysis came from a VDJ recombination model fitted to out-of-frame rearrangements, and those results were checked against IGoR. Hypergeometric tests were used in a later analysis to score TCR-TCR, TCR-HLA and TCR-CMV co-occurrence, with a repertoire-size bias correction applied to the TCR pairs. To estimate false discovery rates, a later analysis permuted the HLA or CMV assignments 20 times. In a later analysis, co-occurring TCRs were grouped using DBSCAN, with TCRdist sequence similarity added in when clustering inside HLA-allele-positive subsets. Co-occurrence clustering excluded repertoires with fewer than 30,000 or more than 120,000 public chains, plus five with anomalous nucleotide sharing. In TCRdb, the immuneACCESS table is reduced to in-frame sequences with V and J assigned. These tables do not hold every clone; where another copy was compared, an unresolved V gene accounts for under half, and the others remain unexplained. Clone size and the V and J calls come from that table; the DNA yielded D and trimming. The sample has approximately 200,000 clones on record, approximately 80% of them singletons. In total, the top ten clones hold 0.098% of the sample.

The cohort was made up of approximately 700 healthy bone marrow donors. Cohort members were all nominally healthy when sampled, although unrecorded immune exposures were likely present. The donor was CMV seronegative and belonged to the group of over 300 seronegative cohort members. Each donor provided a peripheral blood sample, and peripheral blood mononuclear cells were used for TCR beta sequencing. The Qiagen DNeasy Blood Extraction Kit was used to extract genomic DNA from the blood cell samples. Turning to this clone: What antigen it recognizes has not been identified. Within one base of it there is no much larger clone, and no base qualities were kept.

The TCR sequence derives from a boy under 10 years old in good health and CMV-seronegative. The chain is encoded by TRBV11-2 joined to TRBJ1-2, with no reliable assignment of the D segment. The sequenced material came from PBMCs. Here the CDR3 is given as CASSLQEANYGYTF. At the DNA level, the sequence is TGTGCCAGCAGCTTACAGGAGGCTAACTATGGCTACACCTTC.